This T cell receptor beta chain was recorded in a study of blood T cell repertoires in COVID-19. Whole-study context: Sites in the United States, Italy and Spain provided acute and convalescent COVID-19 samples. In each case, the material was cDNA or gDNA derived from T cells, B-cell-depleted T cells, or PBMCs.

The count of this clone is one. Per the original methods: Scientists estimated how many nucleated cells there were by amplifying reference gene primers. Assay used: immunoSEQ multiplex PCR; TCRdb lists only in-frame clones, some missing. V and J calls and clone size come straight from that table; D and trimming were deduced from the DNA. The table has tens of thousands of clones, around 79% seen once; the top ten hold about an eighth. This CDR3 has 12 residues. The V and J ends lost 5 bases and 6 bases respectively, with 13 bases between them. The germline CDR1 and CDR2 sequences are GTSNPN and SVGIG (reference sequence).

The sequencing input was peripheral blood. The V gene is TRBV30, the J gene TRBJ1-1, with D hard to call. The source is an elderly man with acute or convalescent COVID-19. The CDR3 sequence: CAWGPGDAEAFF. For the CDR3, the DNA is TGTGCCTGGGGACCCGGAGATGCTGAAGCTTTCTTT.